These T cell receptor beta chains were read from a single sample in a study of T cells in Graves' hyperthyroidism and ophthalmopathy. TCRdb called the multiplex PCR reads again in MiXCR, with one record for every CDR3 protein. The table lists about 600,000 distinct CDR3 sequences, about 14% of them singletons. The sample consisted of blood. The receptors were gathered from a woman aged 18-29 years with Graves' ophthalmopathy. The CDR3 runs from the conserved cysteine through the conserved F or W. D genes are given only for firm matches. Clone size, where shown, is once, few, many, or a class for clones that have expanded.

abundance | j_gene | d_gene | v_gene | CDR3aa | CDR3nt
few | TRBJ2-5 | NA | TRBV6-1 | CASSPLRGEETQYF | TGTGCCAGCAGTCCCTTGAGAGGGGAAGAGACCCAGTACTTC
NA | TRBJ2-2 | TRBD2 | TRBV28 | CASSSRTSGQNTGELFF | TGTGCCAGCAGTTCCCGGACTAGCGGGCAGAACACCGGGGAGCTGTTTTTT
NA | TRBJ2-4 | NA | TRBV7-9 | CASSPEGAKNIQYF | TGTGCCAGCAGCCCGGAGGGGGCCAAAAACATTCAGTACTTC
NA | TRBJ2-7 | NA | TRBV7-2 | CASSRLRAGGDEQYF | TGTGCCAGCAGTCGCCTCAGGGCCGGCGGGGACGAGCAGTACTTC
NA | TRBJ1-3 | NA | TRBV5-6 | CASSPDGGSSGNTIYF | TGTGCCAGCAGCCCAGATGGGGGTAGCTCTGGAAACACCATATATTTT
NA | TRBJ1-6 | NA | TRBV6-2/TRBV6-3 | CASSYSFAGDNSPLHF | TGTGCCAGCAGTTACTCTTTCGCAGGGGATAATTCACCCCTCCACTTT
few | TRBJ1-5 | NA | TRBV20-1 | CSARVLRRYSNQPQHF | TGCAGTGCTAGAGTCCTCCGGCGCTATAGCAATCAGCCCCAGCATTTT
NA | TRBJ2-3 | NA | TRBV7-9 | CASSLFAGLTDTQYF | TGTGCCAGCAGCTTATTTGCGGGACTCACAGATACGCAGTATTTT
many | TRBJ2-7 | TRBD2 | TRBV6-5 | CASSYSASGYYEQYF | TGTGCCAGCAGTTACTCGGCTAGCGGATACTACGAGCAGTACTTC
many | TRBJ2-2 | NA | TRBV6-5 | CASSYIDTNTGELFF | TGTGCCAGCAGTTACATCGACACGAACACCGGGGAGCTGTTTTTT
many | TRBJ2-1 | NA | TRBV20-1 | CSARDPPPHSYNEQFF | TGCAGTGCTAGAGATCCACCTCCCCACTCCTACAATGAGCAGTTCTTC
NA | TRBJ2-5 | TRBD2 | TRBV4-3 | CASSSRLAGGQETQYF | TGCGCCAGCAGCTCTCGACTAGCGGGAGGGCAAGAGACCCAGTACTTC
NA | TRBJ2-3 | TRBD2 | TRBV5-4 | CASSLYAGAGATDTQYF | TGTGCCAGCAGCTTGTACGCGGGAGCAGGAGCCACAGATACGCAGTATTTT
NA | TRBJ2-7 | NA | TRBV9 | CASKNPASSYEQYF | TGTGCCAGCAAAAACCCTGCGAGCTCCTACGAGCAGTACTTC
many | TRBJ1-2 | NA | TRBV28 | CASRNTGFGYGYTF | TGTGCCAGCAGGAATACAGGGTTCGGCTATGGCTACACCTTC
NA | TRBJ2-1 | NA | TRBV9 | CASSVSREFYNEQFF | TGTGCCAGCAGCGTTTCCAGGGAGTTCTACAATGAGCAGTTCTTC
NA | TRBJ1-3 | NA | TRBV10-3 | CAISGQLSGNTIYF | TGTGCCATCAGTGGACAGCTCTCTGGAAACACCATATATTTT
many | TRBJ1-2 | NA | TRBV6-1 | CASSEAVGAREYGYTF | TGTGCCAGCAGTGAAGCGGTGGGGGCGCGGGAATATGGCTACACCTTC
NA | TRBJ1-2 | TRBD1 | TRBV29-1 | CSVELLTGGLEDYGYTF | TGCAGCGTTGAGCTCCTGACAGGGGGCTTGGAGGACTATGGCTACACCTTC
many | TRBJ2-1 | TRBD2 | TRBV6-2/TRBV6-3 | CASSYHPLAGVHNEQFF | TGTGCCAGCAGTTACCATCCTCTAGCGGGAGTCCACAATGAGCAGTTCTTC
NA | TRBJ2-3 | TRBD2 | TRBV28 | CASSPGLAGEVAGTDTQYF | TGTGCCAGTTCTCCGGGACTAGCGGGAGAGGTGGCTGGCACAGATACGCAGTATTTT
many | TRBJ1-6 | NA | TRBV7-2 | CASSLGQGDRSPLHF | TGTGCCAGCAGCTTAGGCCAGGGAGATCGGTCACCCCTCCACTTT
many | TRBJ2-3 | NA | TRBV5-1 | CASSLGGQSTDTQYF | TGTGCCAGCAGCTTAGGGGGACAAAGCACAGATACGCAGTATTTT
few | TRBJ1-1 | NA | TRBV4-1 | CASSQAAGRTAEAFF | TGCGCCAGCAGCCAAGCTGCGGGGAGGACCGCTGAAGCTTTCTTT
many | TRBJ1-2 | TRBD1 | TRBV2 | CASSEWTGDFSGYTF | TGTGCCAGCAGTGAGTGGACAGGGGATTTTAGTGGCTACACCTTC
many | TRBJ1-5 | TRBD1 | TRBV28 | CASSSTGMGQPQHF | TGTGCCAGCAGTTCGACAGGGATGGGTCAGCCCCAGCATTTT
many | TRBJ1-1 | NA | TRBV20-1 | CSARLRVAMGTEAFF | TGCAGTGCTAGACTAAGGGTCGCGATGGGCACTGAAGCTTTCTTT
few | TRBJ2-2 | TRBD2 | TRBV3-1 | CASSQDLAGNTGELFF | TGTGCCAGCAGCCAAGATCTAGCGGGGAACACCGGGGAGCTGTTTTTT
NA | TRBJ2-1 | TRBD2 | TRBV27 | CASSPQLAGVSYNEQFF | TGTGCCAGCAGCCCCCAACTAGCGGGAGTTAGCTACAATGAGCAGTTCTTC
many | TRBJ2-3 | NA | TRBV30 | CACRTKSTDTQYF | TGTGCCTGCCGGACAAAGAGCACAGATACGCAGTATTTT
NA | TRBJ1-1 | NA | TRBV19 | CASRRTSSNTEAFF | TGTGCCAGTAGGCGGACTAGCTCGAACACTGAAGCTTTCTTT
NA | TRBJ1-4 | NA | TRBV6-2/TRBV6-3 | CASSSDRYNEKLFF | TGTGCCAGCAGCTCCGACAGGTATAATGAAAAACTGTTTTTT
many | TRBJ2-3 | TRBD2 | TRBV5-6 | CASSLWGGDTDTQYF | TGTGCCAGCAGCTTGTGGGGGGGGGACACAGATACGCAGTATTTT
few | TRBJ2-5 | NA | TRBV5-4 | CASSLRSFQETQYF | TGTGCCAGCAGCTTGAGGAGCTTCCAAGAGACCCAGTACTTC
few | TRBJ2-1 | NA | TRBV5-4 | CASSLVASIPNYNEQFF | TGTGCCAGCAGCTTGGTGGCTAGCATACCCAATTACAATGAGCAGTTCTTC
many | TRBJ2-1 | TRBD2 | TRBV12-3/TRBV12-4 | CASSTGGSLSEEQFF | TGTGCCAGCAGTACCGGCGGGAGTCTCAGCGAAGAGCAGTTCTTC
many | TRBJ2-1 | TRBD2 | TRBV18 | CASSPPRTSGYNEQFF | TGTGCCAGCTCACCACCCAGAACTAGCGGGTACAATGAGCAGTTCTTC
many | TRBJ2-1 | NA | TRBV6-1 | CASSTGLGAYEQFF | TGTGCCAGCAGTACCGGGTTGGGGGCATATGAGCAGTTCTTC
many | TRBJ2-5 | NA | TRBV7-2 | CATSGSMIGETQYF | TGTGCCACCTCCGGCTCTATGATAGGGGAGACCCAGTACTTC
many | TRBJ2-1 | NA | TRBV19 | CATRRAGSSYNEQFF | TGTGCCACCCGACGGGCGGGAAGCTCCTACAATGAGCAGTTCTTC
many | TRBJ1-1 | NA | TRBV28 | CAGGGLNTEAFF | TGTGCCGGGGGGGGACTGAACACTGAAGCTTTCTTT
many | TRBJ2-5 | NA | TRBV7-2 | CASNPGAQETQYF | TGTGCCAGCAACCCAGGGGCCCAAGAGACCCAGTACTTC
many | TRBJ2-1 | TRBD1 | TRBV3-1 | CASSWDRADEQFF | TGTGCCAGCAGCTGGGACAGGGCCGATGAGCAGTTCTTC
many | TRBJ1-2 | NA | TRBV20-1 | CSASPGVDGAYGYTF | TGCAGTGCTAGCCCTGGCGTCGACGGAGCCTATGGCTACACCTTC
NA | TRBJ2-7 | NA | TRBV3-1 | CASSQGVSSDEQYF | TGTGCCAGCAGCCAGGGGGTTTCTAGTGACGAGCAGTACTTC